Listed below are T cell receptor beta chains from one sample, sequenced in a study of cytomegalovirus exposure and HLA in healthy donors. The assay was immunoSEQ multiplex PCR, and TCRdb's table has in-frame clones only and misses some. The repertoire holds more than 65,000 clones, with roughly 74% as singletons. The specimen sequenced was PBMCs. These receptors were collected from a woman aged 55-69 years in good health and CMV-seropositive. Each CDR3 is given with its conserved first and last residue. Each record gives: J gene, clone size, D gene, V gene, CDR3 DNA, CDR3 protein. The D gene is left open where the match is weak. Size values are once, few and many counts, or a class for expanded clones, and some rows have none.

TRBJ2-3 NA NA TRBV21-1 TGTGCCAGCAGCATGAGGAGCGGGAGGGGTGATACGCAGTATTTT CASSMRSGRGDTQYF
TRBJ1-1 NA NA TRBV7-8 TGTGCCAGCAGCTTAGGGGGGGGTATGAACACTGAAGCTTTCTTT CASSLGGGMNTEAFF
TRBJ2-3 few NA TRBV9 TGTGCCAGCAGCGTAGGACTGAATCCCACAGATACGCAGTATTTT CASSVGLNPTDTQYF
TRBJ2-5 NA NA TRBV9 TGTGCCAGCAGCCTTTCCGGGTTCGGGCAAGAGACCCAGTACTTC CASSLSGFGQETQYF
TRBJ1-4 few NA TRBV29-1 TGCAGCGTTGAAGAAAGTAGGCAGGGGCAAAGAGGAAAACTGTTTTTT CSVEESRQGQRGKLFF
TRBJ1-1 once NA TRBV6-4 TGTGCCAGCAGTGAGTATCCAGGGAGGGGCACTGAAGCTTTCTTT CASSEYPGRGTEAFF
TRBJ1-1 NA NA TRBV19 TGTGCCAGTATGGAGGGGATGAGGGGGAACACTGAAGCTTTCTTT CASMEGMRGNTEAFF
TRBJ2-2 few NA TRBV5-1 TGCGCCAGCAGCTTGGGCCAGGTGACCACCGGGGAGCTGTTTTTT CASSLGQVTTGELFF
TRBJ2-1 NA NA TRBV30 TGTGCCTGGAATAGCGGTACCTACAATGAGCAGTTCTTC CAWNSGTYNEQFF
TRBJ1-1 few NA TRBV11-3 TGTGCCAGCAGCTATAAGGGGGACACTGAAGCTTTCTTT CASSYKGDTEAFF
TRBJ1-5 NA NA TRBV6-1 TGTGCCAGCAGTGAAACCGGACAGCGCCCCGAGAGGCAGCCCCAGCATTTT CASSETGQRPERQPQHF
TRBJ2-1 NA TRBD2 TRBV9 TGTGCCAGCAGCGTAGTAGGTAGCGGGAGTATCAATGAGCAGTTCTTC CASSVVGSGSINEQFF
TRBJ1-1 NA NA TRBV27 TGTGCCAGCAGTTTCTCACAGATGAACACTGAAGCTTTCTTT CASSFSQMNTEAFF
TRBJ2-7 NA TRBD2 TRBV30 TGTGCCTGGAGCCTAGCGGGAGGGACCTACTACGAGCAGTACTTC CAWSLAGGTYYEQYF